Detailed here is one T cell receptor (beta chain). What it binds is unknown. The data stem from a study of cytomegalovirus exposure and HLA in healthy donors. General study points: Earlier findings revealed that most TCR beta V segments proved productive either about 90% or about 30% of the time.

Use of 60 Vbeta and 13 Jbeta primers characterized the PCR. Using immunoSEQ multiplex PCR, the repertoire was profiled, and TCRdb retains in-frame clones only, with some absent. The sample lists 150,000 to 200,000 clones, less than 80% occurring once. The CDR3 loop spans 13 amino acids. The germline V gene encodes CDR1 SGHTA and CDR2 FQGNSA. V was shortened by 3 bases and J by 7 bases, with 10 bases between the two germline ends. The clonotype was recovered from a woman aged 40 to 50 in good health and CMV-seronegative. Material: PBMCs. The gene calls are TRBV7-2 and TRBJ2-1, with a possible D match to TRBD2 (5 bases). The CDR3 loop is CASSLEDPNEQFF. The CDR3 bases are TGTGCCAGCAGCTTGGAGGATCCAAATGAGCAGTTCTTC.